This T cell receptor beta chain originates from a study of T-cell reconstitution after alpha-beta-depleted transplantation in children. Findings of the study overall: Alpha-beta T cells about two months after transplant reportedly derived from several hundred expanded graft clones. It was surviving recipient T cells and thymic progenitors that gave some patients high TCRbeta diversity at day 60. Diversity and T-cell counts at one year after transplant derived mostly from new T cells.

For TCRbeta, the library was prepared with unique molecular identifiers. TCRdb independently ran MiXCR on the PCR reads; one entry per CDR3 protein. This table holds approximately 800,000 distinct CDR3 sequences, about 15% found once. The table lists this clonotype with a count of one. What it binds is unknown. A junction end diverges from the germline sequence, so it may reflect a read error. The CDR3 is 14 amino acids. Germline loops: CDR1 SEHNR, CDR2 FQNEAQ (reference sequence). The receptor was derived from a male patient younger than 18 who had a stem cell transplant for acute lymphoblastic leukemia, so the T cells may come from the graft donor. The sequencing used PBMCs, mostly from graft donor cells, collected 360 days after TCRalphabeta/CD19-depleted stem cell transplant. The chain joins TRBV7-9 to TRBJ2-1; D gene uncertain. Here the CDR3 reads CASSLSSIFNGQFF. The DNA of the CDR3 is TGTGCCAGCAGCTTAAGCTCAATCTTCAATGGGCAGTTCTTC.